Listed below are T cell receptor beta chains from one sample, sequenced in a study of cytomegalovirus exposure and HLA in healthy donors. Sequencing was performed with immunoSEQ multiplex PCR; in TCRdb, only in-frame clones are kept and a portion is missing. The repertoire has about 140,000 clones, 60% to 85% of them found once; the top ten carry less than 1.5%. The specimen was PBMCs. These receptors all stem from a male donor in good health and CMV-seropositive. The conserved cysteine and the conserved F or W are not part of the CDR3 here.

cdr3_length	v_call	j_call	cdr3_aa
16	TRBV4-3	TRBJ2-1	ASSQDRPLAGAVYEQF
12	TRBV29-1	TRBJ1-1	SVLSGVGYTEAF
10	TRBV6-6	TRBJ1-5	ASGGLNQPQH
14	TRBV28	TRBJ2-7	ASSFNREDFRYEQY
13	TRBV6-9	TRBJ1-1	ASDEGGGAPTEAF
16	TRBV4-3	TRBJ2-1	ASSQDLGAGVRYNEQF
14	TRBV9	TRBJ2-3	ASSAGLFSNPDTQY
12	TRBV9	TRBJ2-1	ASSSSGRNNEQF
11	TRBV10-3	-	AIKTSSRNEQY
15	TRBV11-2	TRBJ2-1	ASSLFSVRDSNNEQF
14	TRBV6-5	TRBJ2-7	ASSYSIPPGAYEQY
15	TRBV15	TRBJ2-5	ATSRDRTGGARETQY
11	TRBV11-3	TRBJ2-3	ASSLRGWDTQY
11	TRBV5-1	TRBJ2-2	AIGETNTGELF
12	TRBV6-1	TRBJ2-7	ASTTTSGPYEQY
15	TRBV25-1	TRBJ1-3	ASSEATGQGAGNTIY
14	TRBV29-1	TRBJ2-1	SVEDRHRGHSDEQF